This is a list of T cell receptor beta chains from one sample in a study of T-cell reconstitution after alpha-beta-depleted transplantation in children. TCRdb re-derived calls from the PCR reads in MiXCR, one entry per CDR3 protein. The table records some 830,000 distinct CDR3 sequences, less than 20% of them present only once. The sequencing used PBMCs, mostly from graft donor cells, collected 360 days after TCRalphabeta/CD19-depleted stem cell transplant. The origin of the receptors is a male patient younger than 18 who had a stem cell transplant for acute lymphoblastic leukemia, so the T cells may come from the graft donor. The CDR3 runs from the conserved cysteine through the conserved F or W. D genes are given only for firm matches. Clone size is shown for a subset of rows, as once, few, many or a class of expanded clone.

J gene: TRBJ1-1
V gene: TRBV5-1
D gene: .
clone size: few
CDR3 protein: CATKTGPGTEAFF
CDR3 DNA: TGCGCCACAAAAACAGGGCCGGGCACTGAAGCTTTCTTT

J gene: TRBJ1-2
V gene: TRBV20-1
D gene: .
clone size: few
CDR3 protein: CSAGRRGGQSVNYGYTF
CDR3 DNA: TGCAGTGCTGGGAGGAGGGGGGGCCAATCGGTTAACTATGGCTACACCTTC

J gene: TRBJ1-3
V gene: TRBV29-1
D gene: .
clone size: .
CDR3 protein: CSVEDYGNTIYF
CDR3 DNA: TGCAGCGTTGAAGACTACGGAAACACCATATATTTT

J gene: TRBJ2-3
V gene: TRBV7-8
D gene: TRBD2
clone size: few
CDR3 protein: CASSEIRLAGTQYF
CDR3 DNA: TGTGCCAGCAGCGAAATTAGGCTAGCGGGAACGCAGTATTTT

J gene: TRBJ2-5
V gene: TRBV7-6
D gene: TRBD2
clone size: few
CDR3 protein: CASSLRDTGGEETQYF
CDR3 DNA: TGTGCCAGCAGCTTACGTGATACGGGAGGGGAAGAGACCCAGTACTTC

J gene: TRBJ2-5
V gene: TRBV11-2
D gene: .
clone size: few
CDR3 protein: CASSPEGPHQETQYF
CDR3 DNA: TGTGCCAGCAGCCCCGAGGGGCCTCACCAAGAGACCCAGTACTTC

J gene: TRBJ2-1
V gene: TRBV20-1
D gene: .
clone size: .
CDR3 protein: CSARGISGGSYNEQFF
CDR3 DNA: TGCAGTGCTAGAGGAATCTCCGGGGGCTCCTACAATGAGCAGTTCTTC

J gene: TRBJ2-3
V gene: TRBV5-1
D gene: TRBD2
clone size: few
CDR3 protein: CASSFSLAGATDTQYF
CDR3 DNA: TGCGCCAGCAGCTTTAGCCTAGCGGGAGCGACAGATACGCAGTATTTT

J gene: TRBJ2-1
V gene: TRBV10-3
D gene: TRBD2
clone size: .
CDR3 protein: CAIRVAGRSYNEQFF
CDR3 DNA: TGTGCCATCAGGGTAGCGGGAAGATCCTACAATGAGCAGTTCTTC

J gene: TRBJ2-7
V gene: TRBV14
D gene: .
clone size: few
CDR3 protein: CASSRLLRELAYEQYF
CDR3 DNA: TGTGCCAGCAGCCGGCTTTTGAGGGAGCTCGCCTACGAGCAGTACTTC